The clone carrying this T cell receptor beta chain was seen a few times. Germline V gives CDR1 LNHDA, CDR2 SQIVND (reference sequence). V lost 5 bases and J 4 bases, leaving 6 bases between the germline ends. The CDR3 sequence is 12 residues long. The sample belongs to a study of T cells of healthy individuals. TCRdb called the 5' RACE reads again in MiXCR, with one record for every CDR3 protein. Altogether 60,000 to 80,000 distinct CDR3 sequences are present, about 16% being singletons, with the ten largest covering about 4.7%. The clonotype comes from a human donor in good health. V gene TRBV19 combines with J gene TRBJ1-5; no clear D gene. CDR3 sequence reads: CASSPWNQPQHF. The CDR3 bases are TGTGCCAGTAGTCCGTGGAATCAGCCCCAGCATTTT.